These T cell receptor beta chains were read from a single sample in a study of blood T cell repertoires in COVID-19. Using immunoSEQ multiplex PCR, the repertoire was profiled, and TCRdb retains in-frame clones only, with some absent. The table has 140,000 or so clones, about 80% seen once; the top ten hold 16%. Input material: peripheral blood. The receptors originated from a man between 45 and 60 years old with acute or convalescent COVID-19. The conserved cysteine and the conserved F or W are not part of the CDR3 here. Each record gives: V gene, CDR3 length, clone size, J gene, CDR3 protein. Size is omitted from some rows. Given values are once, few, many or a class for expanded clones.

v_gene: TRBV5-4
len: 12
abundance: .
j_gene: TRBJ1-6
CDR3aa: ASSRGQGNSPLH

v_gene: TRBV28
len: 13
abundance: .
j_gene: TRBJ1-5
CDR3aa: ASSPLRGQSQPQH

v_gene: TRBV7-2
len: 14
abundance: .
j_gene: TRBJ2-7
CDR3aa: ASSLKSSGGGHEQY

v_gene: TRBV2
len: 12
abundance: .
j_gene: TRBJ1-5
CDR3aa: ASSDRISNQPQH

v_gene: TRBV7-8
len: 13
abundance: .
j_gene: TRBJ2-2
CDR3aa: ASSSDRVNTGELF

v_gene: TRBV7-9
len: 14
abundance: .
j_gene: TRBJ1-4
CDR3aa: ASSLALSGVNEKLF

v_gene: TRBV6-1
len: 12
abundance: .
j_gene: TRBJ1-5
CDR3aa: ASSEGPVNQPQH

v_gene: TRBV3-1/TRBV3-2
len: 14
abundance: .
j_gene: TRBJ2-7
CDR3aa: ASSQGRTVGTNEQY

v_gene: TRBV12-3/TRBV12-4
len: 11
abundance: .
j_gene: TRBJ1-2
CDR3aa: ASSLGANYGYT

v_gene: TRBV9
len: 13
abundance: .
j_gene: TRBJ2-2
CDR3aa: ASSASVANTGELF

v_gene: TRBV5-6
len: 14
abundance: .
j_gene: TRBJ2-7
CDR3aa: ASSSIDRASSYEQY

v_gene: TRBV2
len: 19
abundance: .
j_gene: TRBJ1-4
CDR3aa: ASSEAWFGLRGHRINEKLF

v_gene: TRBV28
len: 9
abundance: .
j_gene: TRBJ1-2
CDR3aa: ATSGGRGYT

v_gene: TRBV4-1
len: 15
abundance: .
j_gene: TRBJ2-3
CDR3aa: ASSQKGLAGNTDTQY

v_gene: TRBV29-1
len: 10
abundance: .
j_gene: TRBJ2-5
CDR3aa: SVDPGGETQY

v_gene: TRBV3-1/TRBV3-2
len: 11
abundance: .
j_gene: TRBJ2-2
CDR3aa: ASSPQITGELF

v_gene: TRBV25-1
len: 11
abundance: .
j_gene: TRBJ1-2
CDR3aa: ASLGGYNYGYT

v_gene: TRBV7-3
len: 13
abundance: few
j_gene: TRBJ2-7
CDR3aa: ASSVGQGDSYEQY

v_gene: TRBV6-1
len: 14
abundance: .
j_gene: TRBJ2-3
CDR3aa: ASSEAIAGGEDTQY

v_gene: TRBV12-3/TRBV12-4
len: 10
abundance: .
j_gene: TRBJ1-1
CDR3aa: ASRAGYTEAF

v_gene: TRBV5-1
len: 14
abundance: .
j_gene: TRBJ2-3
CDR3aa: ASSLVQGLGRDTQY

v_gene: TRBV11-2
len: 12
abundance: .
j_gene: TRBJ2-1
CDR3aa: ASSLLRSYNEQF

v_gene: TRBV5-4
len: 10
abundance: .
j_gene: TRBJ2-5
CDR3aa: AIGQGSETQY

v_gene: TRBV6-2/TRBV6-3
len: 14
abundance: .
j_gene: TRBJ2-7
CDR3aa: ASSYSAGGYSYEQY